This T cell receptor (beta chain) was captured in a study of T-cell reconstitution after alpha-beta-depleted transplantation in children. Findings and caveats of the study: Newly produced T cells mostly provided counts and TCRbeta diversity after one year, as hyperexpanded clones declined. After transplant, high TCRbeta diversity at day 60 in some patients arose from surviving recipient T cells and thymic progenitors. Reports say that about two months after transplant, the alpha-beta T cells came out of several hundred graft clones that had expanded.

The authors prepared the TCRbeta library with unique molecular identifiers. From the PCR reads, TCRdb called clonotypes with MiXCR, one entry per CDR3 protein. The data contain a few hundred thousand distinct CDR3 sequences, 25% to 30% of them singletons. This clonotype was recorded a few times. The antigen remains undetermined. The CDR3 is 17 amino acids. V shed 4 bases and J shed 0 bases, with 19 bases lying between them. From germline, CDR1 is SEHNR and CDR2 FQNEAQ (reference sequence). The chain carries TRBV7-9 and TRBJ2-7, with D perhaps matching TRBD2 (5 bases). This clonotype was sampled from a boy under three years old with Wiskott-Aldrich syndrome, due to receive a stem cell transplant. The specimen was PBMCs, collected before TCRalphabeta/CD19-depleted stem cell transplant. The CDR3 loop is CASSSHWERRSSYEQYF. CDR3 bases: TGTGCCAGCAGCTCCCACTGGGAGCGGCGAAGCTCCTACGAGCAGTACTTC.